These 22 T cell receptor beta chains share one sample of origin, sequenced in a study of CD8+ T cells in alopecia areata. As the sequencing template, cDNA was produced by extracting RNA and reverse transcribing it. Measured with immunoSEQ multiplex PCR; TCRdb has only the in-frame clones, and not every one. The sample has some 190,000 clones; 51% are singletons. Treatment here: oral pan-JAK inhibitor, 5-10 mg twice daily. The sample consisted of CD8+ T cells sorted from blood, taken at roughly week 52, from a patient treated with tofacitinib. All receptors derive from a human donor with alopecia areata.

The gene calls are TRBV29-1 and TRBJ1-3; a weak D match, TRBD1 (5 bases). This CDR3 region has 17 residues. The V end lost 4 bases, the J end lost 0 bases, and 19 bases lay between the germline ends. Per the germline V gene, CDR1 is SQVTM and CDR2 is ANQGSEA. The CDR3 sequence is CSVVPAGPNFSGNTIYF. The CDR3 DNA reads TGCAGCGTTGTCCCAGCGGGACCTAATTTCTCTGGAAACACCATATATTTT.

The gene calls are TRBV29-1 and TRBJ2-5; 10 bases match TRBD2. CDR3 length: 15 amino acids. V lost 4 bases to trimming and J lost 2 bases; unmatched junction nucleotides: 7. Per germline, CDR1 SQVTM and CDR2 ANQGSEA. The CDR3 protein is CSVALLAGSQETQYF. The CDR3 DNA is TGCAGCGTTGCATTACTAGCGGGAAGTCAAGAGACCCAGTACTTC.

The chain joins TRBV9 to TRBJ1-1, with D maybe TRBD1 (5 bases). Trimming took off 0 bases at V and 0 bases at J, with 12 bases between the two ends. Germline CDR1 is SGDLS and CDR2 is YYNGEE. This CDR3 has 16 residues. The CDR3 protein is CASSVDPGTMNTEAFF. The CDR3 DNA reads TGTGCCAGCAGCGTAGATCCAGGGACCATGAACACTGAAGCTTTCTTT.

V gene TRBV4-2 combines with J gene TRBJ1-5; 7 bases agree with TRBD1. Trimming removed 1 base from V and 7 bases from J; junction bases left unmatched: 7. The CDR3 runs 15 residues. CDR1 is LGHNA and CDR2 is YNFKEQ in the germline V gene. The CDR3 is CASSQVIGGGQPQHF. CDR3 coding DNA: TGTGCCAGCAGCCAAGTTATAGGGGGCGGGCAGCCCCAGCATTTT.

The chain carries TRBV4-3 and TRBJ2-3; 7 bases fit TRBD2. The junction had 6 bases not matched to a gene; V was cut back by 0 bases and J by 0 bases. The germline V gene has CDR1 LGHNA and CDR2 YSLEER. This CDR3 has 17 residues. DNA for the CDR3: TGCGCCAGCAGCCAAGATCGGGGGGTTTCGAGCACAGATACGCAGTATTTT. Encoded protein: CASSQDRGVSSTDTQYF.

The rearrangement joins TRBV20-1 to TRBJ2-1; D is unclear. Germline CDR1 DFQATT, CDR2 SNEGSKA (reference sequence). V was clipped by 2 bases and J by 8 bases, with 7 bases between them. This CDR3 spans 11 amino acids. The CDR3 DNA reads as TGCAGTGCTAGACCTCTCGATGAGCAGTTCTTC. Translation: CSARPLDEQFF.

The rearrangement joins TRBV5-1 to TRBJ1-1; D is undetermined. Germline lookup yields CDR1 SGHRS and CDR2 YFSETQ. Trimming took 0 bases from V and 1 from J, leaving 4 bases between them. The CDR3 spans 13 residues. Here the CDR3 DNA reads TGCGCCAGCAGCTTGGGAGAGAACACTGAAGCTTTCTTT. Residues: CASSLGENTEAFF.

The chain combines TRBV9 with TRBJ1-1; D uncertain. The germline CDR1 and CDR2 sequences are SGDLS and YYNGEE. V was pared by 4 bases and J by 4 bases, with 11 bases between. CDR3 length: 13 amino acids. In nucleotides, the CDR3 is TGTGCCAGCAGCTCGATGGGTGGCACTGAAGCTTTCTTT. Residues: CASSSMGGTEAFF.

V and J are TRBV30 and TRBJ2-1; perhaps TRBD1 as D (5 bases). The germline V gene encodes CDR1 GTSNPN and CDR2 SVGIG (reference sequence). The V gene lost 0 bases and the J gene lost 8 bases, with 14 bases spanning the gap. The CDR3 sequence is 14 residues long. CDR3 bases: TGTGCCTGGAGTGTATTGCGTGGGGCCGATGAGCAGTTCTTC. Its translation is CAWSVLRGADEQFF.

This sequence joins TRBV5-1 and TRBJ2-2, with 7 bases fitting TRBD2. The V gene's germline CDR1 is SGHRS and CDR2 YFSETQ. This CDR3 has 16 amino acids. Trimming removed 0 bases from V and 3 bases from J; junction bases left unmatched: 5. The CDR3 DNA is TGCGCCAGCAGCTTGGGGCTAGCGGACTACACCGGGGAGCTGTTTTTT. It encodes CASSLGLADYTGELFF.

J is TRBJ2-2 and V is TRBV10-3, with TRBD1 identical over 7 bases. In germline, CDR1 is ENHRY, CDR2 SYGVKD. The CDR3 has 16 amino acids. V lost 10 bases and J lost 4; bases outside the gene matches: 15. The CDR3 sequence: CATQGTDTLTTGELFF. The CDR3, as DNA: TGTGCCACCCAGGGGACAGACACACTTACCACCGGGGAGCTGTTTTTT.

This clone was observed once. The V and J genes are TRBV6-5 and TRBJ2-5; tentative D call: TRBD1 (6 bases). This CDR3 comprises 15 residues. The V end lost 2 bases, the J end lost 5 bases, and 15 bases lay between the germline ends. Germline CDR1 and CDR2: MNHEY and SVGAGI. CDR3 nucleotides: TGTGCCAGCAGTTACCCACCAGGGGACGGGGAGACCCAGTACTTC. Its translation: CASSYPPGDGETQYF.

This chain uses TRBV11-2 with TRBJ2-1, with TRBD1 matching 9 bases. CDR3 length equals 16 residues. The germline V gene encodes CDR1 SGHAT and CDR2 FQNNGV. The trim removed 5 bases at V and 3 bases at J, leaving 8 bases unmatched. CDR3 sequence (DNA): TGTGCCAGCAGCATATTCCGGGACAGGGACTACAATGAGCAGTTCTTC. This encodes CASSIFRDRDYNEQFF.

This clone occurred a few times. The genes are TRBV5-6 and TRBJ2-1; 9 nucleotides align to TRBD1. The CDR3 sequence is 14 residues long. Trimming at V came to 3 bases and at J to 5 bases, leaving 3 bases not matched to a gene. Germline values: CDR1 SGHDT, CDR2 YYEEEE. CDR3 residues: CASSSWDRDNEQFF. CDR3 coding DNA: TGTGCCAGCAGCTCATGGGACAGGGACAATGAGCAGTTCTTC. Based on the CDR3 plus reference TRBV5-6 and TRBJ2-1, the full variable domain is DAGVTQSPTHLIKTRGQQVTLRCSPKSGHDTVSWYQQALGQGPQFIFQYYEEEERQRGNFPDRFSGHQFPNYSSELNVNALLLGDSALYLCASSSWDRDNEQFFGPGTRLTVL.

The chain recombines TRBV25-1 with TRBJ1-2; D not resolved. CDR1 is MGHDK, CDR2 SYGVNS, per germline. V lost 2 bases to trimming and J lost 4 bases, with 11 bases between them. The CDR3 loop spans 14 amino acids. In nucleotides, the CDR3 is TGTGCCAGCAGTGAAGGCAGTGCAAGCTATGGCTACACCTTC. Translated: CASSEGSASYGYTF.

This rearrangement joins TRBV5-1 to TRBJ2-4; D is possibly TRBD2 (5 bases). Germline assignment: CDR1 SGHRS and CDR2 YFSETQ. This CDR3 comprises 15 residues. Trimming cost V 1 base and J 3 bases, with 11 bases left between them. CDR3 DNA sequence: TGCGCCAGCAGCTTGAGTTCGGGGAGCAAAAACATTCAGTACTTC. Amino acid sequence: CASSLSSGSKNIQYF.

This sequence joins TRBV27 and TRBJ2-1, with 14 positions matching TRBD2. J gave up 7 bases and V 5 bases, and 4 bases lay outside the gene matches. Germline lookup yields CDR1 MNHEY and CDR2 SMNVEV (reference sequence). This CDR3 contains 15 residues. The CDR3 coding sequence is TGTGCCAGCAGTCCCGGGACTAGCGGGGGAAATGAGCAGTTCTTC. Translation: CASSPGTSGGNEQFF.

This clone was recorded many times. A read error is likely here: a far larger clone is one base away. This chain uses TRBV4-2 with TRBJ1-2; D not certain. Deletions cut 0 bases from V and 4 bases from J, with 12 bases between. The length of the CDR3 is 15 residues. Germline CDR1 is LGHNA and CDR2 is YNFKEQ. CDR3 region: CASSQDRASGYGYTF. CDR3 nucleotides: TGTGCCAGCAGCCAAGATAGGGCCAGCGGCTATGGCTACACCTTC.

The V call is TRBV7-9, the J call TRBJ1-5, with unresolved D. Trimming took 5 bases from V and 3 from J, leaving 11 bases between them. Germline CDR1 SEHNR, CDR2 FQNEAQ (reference sequence). The CDR3 loop spans 14 amino acids. In DNA form, the CDR3 reads TGTGCCAGCAGCCCCGTTCTCTCCAATCAGCCCCAGCATTTT. Amino acids: CASSPVLSNQPQHF.

There are a few counts of this clone. V is TRBV29-1 and J is TRBJ2-7; the D gene is possibly TRBD1 (6 bases). CDR1 is SQVTM, CDR2 ANQGSEA, per germline. The CDR3 has 13 residues. Trimming shortened V by 4 bases and J by 5 bases, and 15 bases separated the two germline ends. For the CDR3, the DNA is TGCAGCGTTGTAGGGGGAAGAGTCAACGAGCAGTACTTC. It translates to CSVVGGRVNEQYF.

This clone was observed a single time. This sequence joins TRBV7-9 and TRBJ1-2; D is undetermined. The V gene lost 1 base and the J gene lost 4 bases, with 4 bases spanning the gap. Germline CDR1 SEHNR, CDR2 FQNEAQ (reference sequence). The CDR3 spans 12 residues. CDR3: CASSLGTYGYTF. CDR3 DNA: TGTGCCAGCAGCTTAGGGACCTATGGCTACACCTTC.

This chain joins TRBV13 and TRBJ1-1, with a weak D call TRBD1 (6 bases). Germline loops: CDR1 PRHDT, CDR2 FYEKMQ (reference sequence). There are 16 residues in the CDR3. The germline V and J ends were trimmed by 5 bases and 0 bases, with 16 bases remaining between them. The CDR3 is CASSNRDLIMNTEAFF. The CDR3 nucleotides are TGTGCCAGCAGCAACAGGGATCTCATCATGAACACTGAAGCTTTCTTT.